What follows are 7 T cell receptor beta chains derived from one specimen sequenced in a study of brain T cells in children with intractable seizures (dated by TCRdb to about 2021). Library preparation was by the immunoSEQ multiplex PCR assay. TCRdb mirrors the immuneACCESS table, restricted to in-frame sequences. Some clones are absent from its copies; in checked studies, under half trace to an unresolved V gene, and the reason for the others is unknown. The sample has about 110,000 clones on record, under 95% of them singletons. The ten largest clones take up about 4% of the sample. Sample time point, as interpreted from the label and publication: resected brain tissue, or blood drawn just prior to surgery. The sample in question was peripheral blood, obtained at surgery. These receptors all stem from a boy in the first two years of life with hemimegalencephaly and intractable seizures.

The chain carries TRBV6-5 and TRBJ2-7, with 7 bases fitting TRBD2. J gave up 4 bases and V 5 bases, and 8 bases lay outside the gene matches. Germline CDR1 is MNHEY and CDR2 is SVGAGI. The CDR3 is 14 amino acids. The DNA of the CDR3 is TGTGCCAGCAGTAGGGTGCGGGAGAGTTACGAGCAGTACTTC. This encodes CASSRVRESYEQYF.

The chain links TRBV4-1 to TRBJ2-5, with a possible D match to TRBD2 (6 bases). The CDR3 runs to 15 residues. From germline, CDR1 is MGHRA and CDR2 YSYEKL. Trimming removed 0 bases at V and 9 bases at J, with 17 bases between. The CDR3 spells CASSQDGSGWGAQYF. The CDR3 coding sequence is TGCGCCAGCAGCCAAGATGGGAGCGGGTGGGGGGCCCAGTACTTC.

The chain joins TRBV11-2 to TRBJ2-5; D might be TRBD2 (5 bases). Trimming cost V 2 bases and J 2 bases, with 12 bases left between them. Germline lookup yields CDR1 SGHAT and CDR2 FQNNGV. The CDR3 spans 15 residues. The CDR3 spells CASSLTRLRQETQYF. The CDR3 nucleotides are TGTGCCAGCAGCTTAACTAGGCTCCGACAAGAGACCCAGTACTTC.

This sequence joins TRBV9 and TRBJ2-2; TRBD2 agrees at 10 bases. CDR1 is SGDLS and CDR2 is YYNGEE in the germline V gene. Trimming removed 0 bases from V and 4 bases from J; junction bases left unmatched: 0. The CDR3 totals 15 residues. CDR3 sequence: CASSVASGSTGELFF. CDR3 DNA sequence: TGTGCCAGCAGCGTAGCTAGCGGGAGCACCGGGGAGCTGTTTTTT.

The CDR3 reads CASSLDPVSQPQHF. The CDR3 bases are TGCGCCAGCAGCTTGGACCCAGTTAGTCAGCCCCAGCATTTT. The chain employs TRBV5-1 and TRBJ1-5; D call uncertain. There are 14 residues in the CDR3. V was pared by 0 bases and J by 6 bases, with 10 bases between. Germline V gene sequence: CDR1 SGHRS, CDR2 YFSETQ.

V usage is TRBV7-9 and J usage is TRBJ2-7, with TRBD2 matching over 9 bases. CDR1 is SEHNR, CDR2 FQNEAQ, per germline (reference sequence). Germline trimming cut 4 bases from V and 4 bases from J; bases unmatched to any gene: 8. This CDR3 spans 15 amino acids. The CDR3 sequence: CASSSSSGSGYEQYF. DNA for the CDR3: TGTGCCAGCAGCTCTAGTAGCGGGAGTGGTTACGAGCAGTACTTC. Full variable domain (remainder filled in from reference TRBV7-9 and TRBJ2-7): DTGVSQNPRHKITKRGQNVTFRCDPISEHNRLYWYRQTLGQGPEFLTYFQNEAQLEKSRLLSDRFSAERPKGSFSTLEIQRTEQGDSAMYLCASSSSSGSGYEQYFGPGTRLTVT.

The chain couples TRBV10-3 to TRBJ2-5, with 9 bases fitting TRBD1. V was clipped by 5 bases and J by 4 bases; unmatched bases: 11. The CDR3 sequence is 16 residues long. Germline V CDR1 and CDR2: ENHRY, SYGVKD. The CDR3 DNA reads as TGTGCCATCAGTCGGGACAGGGATGGGACGGGAGAGACCCAGTACTTC. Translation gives CAISRDRDGTGETQYF.